The rows below give T cell receptor beta chains drawn from one sample of a study of molecular identifiers for immune sequencing clone quantification. MiXCR was run by TCRdb on the PCR reads, yielding one entry per CDR3 protein. Altogether about 640,000 distinct CDR3 sequences are present, around 20% being singletons, with the ten largest covering roughly 0.9%. Sequencing was performed on naive CD8+ T cells from blood, with Jurkat cell RNA spiked in. Source of these receptors: a human donor in good health. Some libraries in this study had Jurkat cell RNA spiked in. Both conserved end residues are part of each CDR3. The D gene is left open where the match is weak. Some rows mark clone size as missing; the rest say once, few, many or name a class of expanded clone.

-	TRBV7-8	once	TRBJ2-5	15	TGTGCCAGCACCAACCTGGGGGCAGCGCACGAGACCCAGTACTTC	CASTNLGAAHETQYF
-	TRBV29-1	-	TRBJ2-7	14	TGCAGCGTTGAGGGGAGGGGGCGTACCTACGAGCAGTACTTC	CSVEGRGRTYEQYF
-	TRBV4-2	many	TRBJ2-7	14	TGTGCCAGCAGCCCTGGGGACACGGACTACGAGCAGTGCTTC	CASSPGDTDYEQCF
TRBD1	TRBV7-9	-	TRBJ1-1	15	TGTGCTAGCAGCAAAGGACAGGGGGCGATAACTGAAGCTTTCTTT	CASSKGQGAITEAFF
-	TRBV20-1	-	TRBJ2-5	14	TGCAGTGCTAGATCCCCCGGGGGACAAGAGACCCAGTACTTC	CSARSPGGQETQYF
TRBD2	TRBV4-1	-	TRBJ2-7	16	TGCGCCAGCAGCCACATACTAGCGGGAGGCACCTACGAGCAGTACTTC	CASSHILAGGTYEQYF
TRBD1	TRBV29-1	-	TRBJ2-1	14	TGCAGCGTGGACAGGCCCTCTGGGCTGAATGAGCAGTTCTTC	CSVDRPSGLNEQFF
TRBD2	TRBV6-2/TRBV6-3	many	TRBJ2-1	16	TGTGCCAGCGACAATCCTCTAGCGGGAGAAGCGGATGAGCAGTTCTTC	CASDNPLAGEADEQFF
-	TRBV2	many	TRBJ1-5	13	TGTGCCAGCAGTGACAGGGTCAATCAGCCCCAGCATTTT	CASSDRVNQPQHF
-	TRBV24-1	few	TRBJ2-3	13	TGTGCCACCAGTGAACACCTCACAGATACGCAGTATTTT	CATSEHLTDTQYF
-	TRBV7-9	few	TRBJ2-7	13	TGTGCCAGCAGTATGAGGGACTCCTACGAGCAGTACTTC	CASSMRDSYEQYF
-	TRBV27	few	TRBJ1-2	14	TGTGCCAGCAGTTTAAGCCTCTATAACTATGGCTACACCTTC	CASSLSLYNYGYTF
TRBD2	TRBV20-1	many	TRBJ2-7	15	TGCAGTGCTAGAGAGGAGGTGCTAGCGGGTTACGAGCAGTACTTC	CSAREEVLAGYEQYF
-	TRBV20-1	many	TRBJ2-7	15	TGCAGTGCTAGAGATAGTGCGACTAGTCCCCACGAGCAGTACTTC	CSARDSATSPHEQYF
TRBD1	TRBV12-3/TRBV12-4	few	TRBJ2-1	12	TGTGCCATGGGACAGGGGGTGGATGAGCAGTTCTTC	CAMGQGVDEQFF
-	TRBV30	-	TRBJ1-2	12	TGTGCCTGGAGTCCAAAGACCTATGGCTACACCTTC	CAWSPKTYGYTF
TRBD2	TRBV18	many	TRBJ2-7	15	TGTGCCAGCTCACCACGGGGAGCGGGATCGGACGAGCAGTACTTC	CASSPRGAGSDEQYF
TRBD1	TRBV19	many	TRBJ1-1	12	TGTGCCAGCAGGACAGGGCTCACTGAAGCTTTCTTT	CASRTGLTEAFF